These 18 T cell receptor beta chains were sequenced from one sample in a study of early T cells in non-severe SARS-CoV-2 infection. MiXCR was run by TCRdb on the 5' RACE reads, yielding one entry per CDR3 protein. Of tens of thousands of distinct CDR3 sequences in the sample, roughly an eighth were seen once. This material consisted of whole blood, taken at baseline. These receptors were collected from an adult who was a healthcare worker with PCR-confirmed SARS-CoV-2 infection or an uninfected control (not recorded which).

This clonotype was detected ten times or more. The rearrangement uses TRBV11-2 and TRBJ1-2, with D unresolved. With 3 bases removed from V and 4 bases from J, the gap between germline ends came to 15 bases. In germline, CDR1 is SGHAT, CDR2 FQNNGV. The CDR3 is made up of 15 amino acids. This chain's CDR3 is CASSFGTLDGYGYTF. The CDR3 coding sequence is TGTGCCAGCAGCTTTGGAACACTAGATGGCTATGGCTACACCTTC.

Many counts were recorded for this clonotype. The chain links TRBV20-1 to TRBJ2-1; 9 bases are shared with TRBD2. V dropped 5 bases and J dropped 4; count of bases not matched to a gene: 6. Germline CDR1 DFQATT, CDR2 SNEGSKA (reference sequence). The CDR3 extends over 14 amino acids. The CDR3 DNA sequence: TGCAGTGCTCCCCGTCTAGCGGGATACAATGAGCAGTTCTTC. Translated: CSAPRLAGYNEQFF.

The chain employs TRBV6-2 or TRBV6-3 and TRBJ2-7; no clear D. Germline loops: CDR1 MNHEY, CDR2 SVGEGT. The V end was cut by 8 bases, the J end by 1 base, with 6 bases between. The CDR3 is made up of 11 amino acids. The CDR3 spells CASRSSYEQYF. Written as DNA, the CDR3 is TGTGCCAGCCGGAGTTCCTACGAGCAGTACTTC.

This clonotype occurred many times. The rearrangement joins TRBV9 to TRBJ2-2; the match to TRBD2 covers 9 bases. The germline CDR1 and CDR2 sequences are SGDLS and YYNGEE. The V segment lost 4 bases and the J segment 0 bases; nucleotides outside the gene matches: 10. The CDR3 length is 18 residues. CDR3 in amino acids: CASSRAGLAITNTGELFF. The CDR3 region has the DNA TGTGCCAGCAGCCGGGCAGGACTAGCGATTACGAACACCGGGGAGCTGTTTTTT.

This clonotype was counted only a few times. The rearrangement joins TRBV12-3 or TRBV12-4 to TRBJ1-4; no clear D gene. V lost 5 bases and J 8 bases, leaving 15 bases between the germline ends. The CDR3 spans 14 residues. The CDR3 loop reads CASSLDGFREKLFF. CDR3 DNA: TGTGCCAGCAGTCTGGACGGGTTTCGCGAAAAACTGTTTTTT.

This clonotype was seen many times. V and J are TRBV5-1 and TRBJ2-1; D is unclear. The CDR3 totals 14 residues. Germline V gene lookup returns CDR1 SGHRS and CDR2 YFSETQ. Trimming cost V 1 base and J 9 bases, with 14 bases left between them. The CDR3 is CASSLRKPFGEQFF. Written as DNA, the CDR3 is TGCGCCAGCAGCTTGCGAAAACCCTTCGGTGAGCAGTTCTTC.

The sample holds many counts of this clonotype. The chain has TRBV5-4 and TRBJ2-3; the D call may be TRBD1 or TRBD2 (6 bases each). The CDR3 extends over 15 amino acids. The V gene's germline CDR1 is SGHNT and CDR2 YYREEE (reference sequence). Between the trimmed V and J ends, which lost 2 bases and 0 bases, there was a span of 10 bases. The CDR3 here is CASSFRGPSTDTQYF. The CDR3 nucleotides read TGTGCCAGCAGCTTCCGGGGGCCCAGCACAGATACGCAGTATTTT.

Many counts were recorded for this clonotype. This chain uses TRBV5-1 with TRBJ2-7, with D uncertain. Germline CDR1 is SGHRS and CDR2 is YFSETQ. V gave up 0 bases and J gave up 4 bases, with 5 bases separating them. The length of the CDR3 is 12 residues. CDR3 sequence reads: CASSLESYEQYF. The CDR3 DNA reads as TGCGCCAGCAGCTTGGAAAGTTACGAGCAGTACTTC.

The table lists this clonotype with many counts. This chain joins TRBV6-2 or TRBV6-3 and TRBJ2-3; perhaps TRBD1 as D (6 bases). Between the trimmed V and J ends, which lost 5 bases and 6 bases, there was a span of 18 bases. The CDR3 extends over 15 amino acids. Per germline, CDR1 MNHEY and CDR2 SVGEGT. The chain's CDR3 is CASSRGGPGVDTQYF. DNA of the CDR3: TGTGCCAGCAGTCGAGGGGGACCAGGGGTGGATACGCAGTATTTT.

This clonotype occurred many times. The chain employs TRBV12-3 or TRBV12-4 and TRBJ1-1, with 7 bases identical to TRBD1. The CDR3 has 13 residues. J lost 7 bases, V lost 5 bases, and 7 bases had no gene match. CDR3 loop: CASSPTGYFEAFF. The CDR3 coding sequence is TGTGCCAGCAGTCCGACAGGGTACTTTGAAGCTTTCTTT.

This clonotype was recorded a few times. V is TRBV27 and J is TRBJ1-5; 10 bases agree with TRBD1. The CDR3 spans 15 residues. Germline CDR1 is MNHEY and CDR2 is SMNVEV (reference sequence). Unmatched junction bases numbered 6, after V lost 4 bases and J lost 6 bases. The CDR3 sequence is CASSYSGTGVQPQHF. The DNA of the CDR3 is TGTGCCAGCAGTTATTCCGGGACAGGGGTTCAGCCCCAGCATTTT.

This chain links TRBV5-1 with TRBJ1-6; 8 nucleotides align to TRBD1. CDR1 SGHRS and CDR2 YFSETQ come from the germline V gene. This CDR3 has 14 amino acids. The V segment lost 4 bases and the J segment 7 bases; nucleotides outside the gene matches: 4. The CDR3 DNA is TGCGCCAGCAGCCCGGGACAGGTGAATTCACCCCTCCACTTT. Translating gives CASSPGQVNSPLHF.

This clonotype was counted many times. The CDR3 here is CASSLPRNSPLHF. CDR3 coding DNA: TGTGCCAGCAGTTTACCTCGCAATTCACCCCTCCACTTT. This chain connects TRBV28 to TRBJ1-6; D is undetermined. This CDR3 contains 13 residues. In germline, CDR1 is MDHEN, CDR2 SYDVKM. V was pared by 2 bases and J by 7 bases, with 6 bases between.

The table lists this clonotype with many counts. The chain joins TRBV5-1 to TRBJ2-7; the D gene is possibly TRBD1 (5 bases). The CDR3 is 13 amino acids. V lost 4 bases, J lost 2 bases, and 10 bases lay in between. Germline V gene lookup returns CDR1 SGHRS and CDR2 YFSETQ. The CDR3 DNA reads TGCGCCAGCAGCCCGGCAGGGCCCTACGAGCAGTACTTC. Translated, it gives CASSPAGPYEQYF.

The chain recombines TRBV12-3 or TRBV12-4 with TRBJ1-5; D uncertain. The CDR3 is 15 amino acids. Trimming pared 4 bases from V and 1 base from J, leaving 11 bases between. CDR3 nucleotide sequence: TGTGCCAGCAGTTACTGGGGTAGGAGCAATCAGCCCCAGCATTTT. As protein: CASSYWGRSNQPQHF.

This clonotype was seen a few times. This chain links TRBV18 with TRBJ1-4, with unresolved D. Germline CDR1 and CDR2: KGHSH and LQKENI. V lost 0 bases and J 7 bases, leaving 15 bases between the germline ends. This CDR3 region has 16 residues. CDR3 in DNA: TGTGCCAGCTCACCACCCTCGGGCGTTCGAGGTGAAAAACTGTTTTTT. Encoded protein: CASSPPSGVRGEKLFF.

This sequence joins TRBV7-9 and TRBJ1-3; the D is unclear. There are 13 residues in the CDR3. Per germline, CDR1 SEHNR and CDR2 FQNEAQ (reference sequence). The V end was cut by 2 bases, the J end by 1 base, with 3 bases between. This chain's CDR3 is CASSLSSGNTIYF. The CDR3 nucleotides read TGTGCCAGCAGCTTATCTTCTGGAAACACCATATATTTT.

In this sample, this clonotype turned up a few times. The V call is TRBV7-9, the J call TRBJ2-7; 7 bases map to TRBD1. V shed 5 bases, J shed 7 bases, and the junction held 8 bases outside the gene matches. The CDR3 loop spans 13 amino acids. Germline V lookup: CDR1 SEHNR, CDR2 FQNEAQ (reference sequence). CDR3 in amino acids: CASSPQGPWEQYF. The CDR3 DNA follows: TGTGCCAGCAGCCCACAGGGGCCGTGGGAGCAGTACTTC.